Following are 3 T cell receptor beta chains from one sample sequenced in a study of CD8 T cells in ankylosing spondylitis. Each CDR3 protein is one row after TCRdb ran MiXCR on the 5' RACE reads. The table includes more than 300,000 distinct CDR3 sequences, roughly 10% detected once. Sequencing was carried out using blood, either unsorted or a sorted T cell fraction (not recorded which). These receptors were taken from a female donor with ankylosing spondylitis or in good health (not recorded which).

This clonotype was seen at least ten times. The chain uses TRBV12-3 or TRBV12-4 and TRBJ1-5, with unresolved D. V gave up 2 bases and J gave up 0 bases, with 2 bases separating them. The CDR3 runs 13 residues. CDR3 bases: TGTGCCAGCAGTTTACATAGCAATCAGCCCCAGCATTTT. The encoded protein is CASSLHSNQPQHF.

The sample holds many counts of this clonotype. The CDR3 DNA is TGCAGTGCCGCTGCGCCCGTCGCCTCCTACAATGAGCAGTTCTTC. Translating gives CSAAAPVASYNEQFF. This rearrangement joins TRBV20-1 to TRBJ2-1; D is ambiguous. The CDR3 is 15 amino acids. Germline CDR1 and CDR2: DFQATT and SNEGSKA (reference sequence). V lost 6 bases to trimming and J lost 0 bases, with 15 bases between them.

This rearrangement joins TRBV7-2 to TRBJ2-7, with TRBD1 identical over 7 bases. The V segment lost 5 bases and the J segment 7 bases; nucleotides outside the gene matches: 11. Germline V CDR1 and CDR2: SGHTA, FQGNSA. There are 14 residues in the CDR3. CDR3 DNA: TGTGCCAGCAGCCGCCTGACAGGGTCGGGGGAGCAGTACTTC. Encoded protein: CASSRLTGSGEQYF. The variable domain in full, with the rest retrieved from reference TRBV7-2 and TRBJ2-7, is GAGVSQSPSNKVTEKGKDVELRCDPISGHTALYWYRQSLGQGLEFLIYFQGNSAPDKSGLPSDRFSAERTGGSVSTLTIQRTQQEDSAVYLCASSRLTGSGEQYFGPGTRLTVT.